This T cell receptor (beta chain) was captured by sequencing in a study of chemoradiotherapy in HPV16-positive cancers. Study findings and constraints: HPV-responsive T-cell expansion during chemoradiotherapy was linked to improved recurrence-free survival in HPV16-positive patients. Candidate HPV-specific clones and E7-related TCR motifs grew in tumor during treatment. Only a couple of HPV16-positive patients supplied the functional HPV-specificity definition.

CDR3 length equals 17 residues. V dropped 4 bases and J dropped 1 base, with 18 bases sitting between them. Germline lookup yields CDR1 SGHRS and CDR2 YFSETQ. In the case of this clone: Its antigen is not known.

Profiled with immunoSEQ multiplex PCR; TCRdb holds only in-frame clones, not every one. The sample comprises about 15,000 clones, under 80% of which are singletons, and 1.3% rests with the top ten. This material was obtained from a patient who underwent chemoradiotherapy. The chain combines TRBV5-1 with TRBJ2-4; D is perhaps TRBD1 (5 bases). The sequence was collected from a human donor with HPV-associated anogenital cancer. The CDR3 sequence is CASSMGSPGLAKNIQYF. The CDR3 DNA reads TGCGCCAGCAGCATGGGGTCCCCAGGGCTGGCCAAAAACATTCAGTACTTC.